This TCR beta chain appears in the sequencing data of a study of T cells in Graves' hyperthyroidism and ophthalmopathy. For the study at large: Pretreatment peripheral blood was obtained at initial diagnosis.

This clonotype was counted ten times or more. RNA transcripts were the template for amplifying TCR beta CDR3 regions. Using the HTBI primer set, a first-round RT-PCR was run on the TCR CDR3. TCRdb re-called the multiplex PCR reads through MiXCR, storing one row per CDR3 protein. The table lists 200,000 to 300,000 distinct CDR3 sequences, approximately 25% of them singletons. Germline V lookup: CDR1 SGHRS, CDR2 YFSETQ. The CDR3 is 14 amino acids. V shed 0 bases and J shed 6 bases, with 12 bases lying between them. It was less than 13 ml of fresh peripheral blood that supplied the PBMCs. This chain uses TRBV5-1 with TRBJ1-1, with D maybe TRBD1 (5 bases). Specimen: blood. This sequence originates from a woman aged 35 to 49 with Graves' ophthalmopathy. CDR3 DNA sequence: TGCGCCAGCAGCTTGGGTTGGTTGACAGCTGAAGCTTTCTTT. Encoded protein: CASSLGWLTAEAFF.